A single sample gave rise to the 23 T cell receptor beta chains below, sequenced in a study of blood T cell repertoires in COVID-19. Data came from immunoSEQ multiplex PCR; TCRdb stores just in-frame clones and leaves some out. The sample has roughly 160,000 clones, just over 85% seen once. The sequenced sample consisted of peripheral blood. The source of these receptors is a man aged 45-65 years with active or convalescent COVID-19.

This clone was seen only a few times. The chain joins TRBV6-2 or TRBV6-3 to TRBJ1-2, with D perhaps matching TRBD1 (6 bases). V lost 2 bases to trimming and J lost 5 bases, with 15 bases between them. This CDR3 comprises 15 residues. Germline V lookup: CDR1 MNHEY, CDR2 SVGEGT. This CDR3 reads CASSYPQAGEYGYTF. The CDR3 DNA reads as TGTGCCAGCAGTTACCCCCAAGCAGGGGAATATGGCTACACCTTC.

The chain combines TRBV29-1 with TRBJ1-2; the D is unclear. V was shortened by 7 bases and J by 4 bases, with 10 bases between the two germline ends. This CDR3 has 11 amino acids. Germline CDR1 and CDR2: SQVTM and ANQGSEA. CDR3 loop: CSAENSYGYTF. CDR3 DNA: TGCAGCGCAGAAAACAGCTATGGCTACACCTTC.

The table lists this clone with a count of one. V is TRBV7-2 and J is TRBJ2-5; the D is unclear. Per the germline V gene, CDR1 is SGHTA and CDR2 is FQGNSA. Trimming pared 2 bases from V and 5 bases from J, leaving 9 bases between. CDR3 length: 13 amino acids. The CDR3 spells CASSLNVRETQYF. Written as DNA, the CDR3 is TGTGCCAGCAGCTTAAATGTCCGGGAGACCCAGTACTTC.

This rearrangement joins TRBV7-9 to TRBJ2-3, with 14 bases lining up with TRBD2. Looked up from germline, CDR1 is SEHNR and CDR2 is FQNEAQ (reference sequence). V gave up 7 bases and J gave up 5 bases; unmatched junction bases: 8. The CDR3 consists of 16 residues. The CDR3 sequence: CASTPGTSGGGDTQYF. CDR3 bases: TGTGCCAGCACCCCGGGGACTAGCGGGGGAGGAGATACGCAGTATTTT.

This clone was counted a single time. V is TRBV24-1 and J is TRBJ2-1; 9 bases map to TRBD2. There are 16 residues in the CDR3. Germline loops: CDR1 KGHDR, CDR2 SFDVKD. The ends lost 4 bases at V and 4 bases at J; junction bases unmatched: 7. CDR3 sequence reads: CATSDTGTSRYNEQFF. As DNA, the CDR3 is TGTGCCACCAGTGACACCGGGACTAGCCGTTACAATGAGCAGTTCTTC.

V gene TRBV6-1 combines with J gene TRBJ1-6; D remains ambiguous. Per germline, CDR1 MNHNS and CDR2 SASEGT. The CDR3 is made up of 21 amino acids. V lost 2 bases and J 8 bases, leaving 31 bases between the germline ends. The CDR3 bases are TGTGCCAGCAGTGAAAAGCTGGCAGACCAGGCGGGATTGAGGGTATATTCACCCCTCCACTTT. Protein: CASSEKLADQAGLRVYSPLHF.

This chain connects TRBV29-1 to TRBJ1-1, with D perhaps TRBD1 (5 bases). CDR3 length: 11 residues. Trimming stripped 7 bases from V and 6 bases from J, with 12 bases between. The germline V gene has CDR1 SQVTM and CDR2 ANQGSEA. CDR3 amino acids: CSATWGPEAFF. The CDR3 nucleotides read TGCAGCGCAACGTGGGGCCCTGAAGCTTTCTTT.

The gene calls are TRBV3-1 (or the pseudogene TRBV3-2) and TRBJ1-1; D ambiguous. CDR3 length: 11 amino acids. Germline V CDR1 and CDR2: LGHDT, YNNKEL (reference sequence). Trimming pared 0 bases from V and 6 bases from J, leaving 2 bases between. CDR3 bases: TGTGCCAGCAGCCAAGACGCTGAAGCTTTCTTT. Protein product: CASSQDAEAFF.

The chain joins TRBV14 to TRBJ1-2, with D unresolved. This CDR3 region has 17 residues. The V end lost 3 bases, the J end lost 7 bases, and 24 bases lay between the germline ends. Germline V CDR1 and CDR2: SGHDN, FVKESK. The CDR3 is CASSHPKRTASERGYTF. For the CDR3, the DNA is TGTGCCAGCAGCCACCCCAAGCGCACCGCCTCCGAGCGTGGCTACACCTTC.

The V gene is TRBV9, the J gene TRBJ2-3; maybe TRBD1 (5 bases). The CDR3 runs to 16 residues. Germline V gives CDR1 SGDLS, CDR2 YYNGEE. Trimming took 0 bases from V and 0 from J, leaving 11 bases between them. CDR3 residues: CASSVGNRHSTDTQYF. The CDR3, as DNA: TGTGCCAGCAGCGTAGGGAACAGGCATAGCACAGATACGCAGTATTTT.

The chain combines TRBV15 with TRBJ2-2; 10 nucleotides match TRBD1. This CDR3 contains 14 residues. The V gene end was trimmed by 4 bases and the J gene end by 10 bases; junction bases not matched to a gene: 6. Germline CDR1 LNHNV, CDR2 YYDKDF (reference sequence). The CDR3 nucleotides are TGTGCCACCAGCACCCGGACAGGGGGGGTGGAGCTGTTTTTT. It is translated as CATSTRTGGVELFF.

The rearrangement uses TRBV5-4 and TRBJ2-3, with no clear D. Germline loops: CDR1 SGHNT, CDR2 YYREEE (reference sequence). The CDR3 runs 16 residues. Deletions cut 0 bases from V and 0 bases from J, with 11 bases between. This CDR3 reads CASSLVLGRSTDTQYF. The CDR3 DNA reads as TGTGCCAGCAGCTTGGTATTAGGCAGGAGCACAGATACGCAGTATTTT. Together with reference TRBV5-4 and TRBJ2-3, the CDR3 gives the full variable domain: ETGVTQSPTHLIKTRGQQVTLRCSSQSGHNTVSWYQQALGQGPQFIFQYYREEENGRGNFPPRFSGLQFPNYSSELNVNALELDDSALYLCASSLVLGRSTDTQYFGPGTRLTVL.

This chain connects TRBV7-9 to TRBJ1-1; unclear D gene. Between the trimmed V and J ends, which lost 5 bases and 0 bases, there was a span of 10 bases. Germline V gene sequence: CDR1 SEHNR, CDR2 FQNEAQ (reference sequence). This CDR3 is built from 14 residues. CDR3 nucleotide sequence: TGTGCCAGCAGCCCCACAGTTTTGAACACTGAAGCTTTCTTT. The encoded protein is CASSPTVLNTEAFF.

The chain links TRBV27 to TRBJ1-2; 7 nucleotides agree with TRBD1. CDR3 size: 13 residues. Germline CDR1 MNHEY, CDR2 SMNVEV (reference sequence). Trimming removed 7 bases from V and 4 bases from J; junction bases left unmatched: 6. The CDR3 sequence is CASTRTGGYGYTF. DNA of the CDR3: TGTGCCAGCACCAGGACAGGTGGCTATGGCTACACCTTC.

CDR3 bases: TGTGCCACGAAAAAGACCGGGACTAGCGGGAGTTATGAGCAGTTCTTC. This sequence encodes CATKKTGTSGSYEQFF. This chain uses TRBV15 with TRBJ2-1; TRBD2 agrees at 14 bases. Trimming took 9 bases from V and 8 from J; bases not matched to a gene: 12. CDR1 and CDR2 from the germline V gene are LNHNV and YYDKDF (reference sequence). The length of the CDR3 is 16 residues.

This chain links TRBV4-3 with TRBJ2-5; 10 bases agree with TRBD1. Trimming took 2 bases from V and 5 from J; bases not matched to a gene: 14. The CDR3 contains 18 residues. Germline CDR1 is LGHNA and CDR2 is YSLEER. As DNA, the CDR3 is TGCGCCAGCAGCCAATTTTCCGGGACAGGGGCGACCTCGGAGACCCAGTACTTC. The encoded protein is CASSQFSGTGATSETQYF.

The V call is TRBV5-1, the J call TRBJ1-5; D is unclear. V was trimmed by 6 bases and J by 0 bases, leaving 13 bases between them. Germline CDR1 and CDR2: SGHRS and YFSETQ. This CDR3 comprises 15 residues. The CDR3 protein is CASKPGRDSNQPQHF. The CDR3 DNA follows: TGCGCCAGCAAACCGGGTCGGGATAGCAATCAGCCCCAGCATTTT. Filled out from reference TRBV5-1 and TRBJ1-5, the complete variable domain reads KAGVTQTPRYLIKTRGQQVTLSCSPISGHRSVSWYQQTPGQGLQFLFEYFSETQRNKGNFPGRFSGRQFSNSRSEMNVSTLELGDSALYLCASKPGRDSNQPQHFGDGTRLSIL.

CDR3 region: CASSLDGSGGAHEQFF. In DNA form, the CDR3 reads TGTGCCAGCAGCTTAGATGGTAGCGGGGGGGCCCACGAGCAGTTCTTC. The chain carries TRBV11-3 and TRBJ2-1; 11 bases are a match to TRBD2. The CDR3 length is 16 residues. Looked up from germline, CDR1 is SGHNT and CDR2 is YENEEA. V gave up 0 bases and J gave up 10 bases; unmatched junction bases: 8.

The V gene is TRBV5-1, the J gene TRBJ1-2; no clear D. Germline lookup yields CDR1 SGHRS and CDR2 YFSETQ. The ends were cut back, 4 bases at V and 6 bases at J, with 19 bases in the middle. The CDR3 has 15 residues. In nucleotides, the CDR3 is TGCGCCAGCAGCCCAGACTCCCAGAGAAAGAATGGCTACACCTTC. Residues: CASSPDSQRKNGYTF.

This clone was observed once. The chain is built from TRBV27 and TRBJ2-1; 7 bases are a match to TRBD1. CDR3 length equals 17 residues. Germline CDR1 is MNHEY and CDR2 is SMNVEV (reference sequence). J lost 9 bases, V lost 1 base, and 15 bases had no gene match. The CDR3 nucleotides read TGTGCCAGCAGTTTATTCTCCCAACAGGGGTTAGAGGGTGAGCAGTTCTTC. As protein: CASSLFSQQGLEGEQFF.

The chain uses TRBV10-3 and TRBJ2-2; D unresolved. V was shortened by 10 bases and J by 7 bases, with 10 bases between the two germline ends. The CDR3 has 11 amino acids. Germline V lookup: CDR1 ENHRY, CDR2 SYGVKD. The CDR3 sequence: CATNTIGELFF. CDR3 DNA: TGTGCCACTAACACTATCGGGGAGCTGTTTTTT.

V gene TRBV6-2 or TRBV6-3 combines with J gene TRBJ1-1, with 7 bases lining up with TRBD1. The germline CDR1 and CDR2 sequences are MNHEY and SVGEGT. This CDR3 has 17 amino acids. V trimming: 0 bases; J trimming: 1 base; junction bases outside the gene matches: 8. The CDR3 nucleotides are TGTGCCAGCAGTTACTCGACGAGGGGGCTAGGGAACACTGAAGCTTTCTTT. It yields the protein CASSYSTRGLGNTEAFF.

This clone was observed at least ten times. This chain uses TRBV5-5 with TRBJ2-7; 10 bases match TRBD1. Germline V CDR1 and CDR2: SGHKS, YYEKEE (reference sequence). Trimming took 1 base from V and 6 from J; bases not matched to a gene: 4. The CDR3 is 14 amino acids. CDR3 sequence: CASSLRDRGREQYF. In DNA form, the CDR3 reads TGTGCCAGCAGCTTGCGGGACAGGGGACGCGAGCAGTACTTC.